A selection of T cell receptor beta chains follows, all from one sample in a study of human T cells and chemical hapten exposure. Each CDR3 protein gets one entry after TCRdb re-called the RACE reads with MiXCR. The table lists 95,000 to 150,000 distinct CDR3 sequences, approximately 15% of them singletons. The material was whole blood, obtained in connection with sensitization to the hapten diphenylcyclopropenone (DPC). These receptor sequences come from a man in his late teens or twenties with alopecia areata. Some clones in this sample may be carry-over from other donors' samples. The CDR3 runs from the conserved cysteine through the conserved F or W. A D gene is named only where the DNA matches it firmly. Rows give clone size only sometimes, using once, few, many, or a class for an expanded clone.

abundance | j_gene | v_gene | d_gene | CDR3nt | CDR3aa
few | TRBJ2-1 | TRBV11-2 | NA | TGTGCCAGCAGCCCGGACCCGAGAACCACTTACTCCTACAATGAGCAGTTCTTC | CASSPDPRTTYSYNEQFF
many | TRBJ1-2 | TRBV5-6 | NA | TGTGCCAGCAGCTTGGTGGGGGCAGATGGCTACACCTTC | CASSLVGADGYTF
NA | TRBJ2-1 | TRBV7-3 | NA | TGTGCCAGCAGACACCTAGGGACATACAATGAGCAGTTCTTC | CASRHLGTYNEQFF
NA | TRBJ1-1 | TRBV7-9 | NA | TGTGCCAGCAGCCAACTCCCCGGGACACCGAACACTGAAGCTTTCTTT | CASSQLPGTPNTEAFF
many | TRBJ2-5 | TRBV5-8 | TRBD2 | TGTGCCAGCAGCTGGGGACTAGCGGGGGGACAAGAGACCCAGTACTTC | CASSWGLAGGQETQYF
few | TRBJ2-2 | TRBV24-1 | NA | TGTGCCACCAGTGATTTGCGAGACGAGGCCGGGGAGCTGTTTTTT | CATSDLRDEAGELFF
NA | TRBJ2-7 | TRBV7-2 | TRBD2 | TGTGCCAGCAGCCGACTACTAGCGGGGGCCTACGAGCAGTACTTC | CASSRLLAGAYEQYF
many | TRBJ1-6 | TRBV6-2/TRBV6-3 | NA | TGTGCCAGCAGTTGGAACCGGGCCGGGGACAATTCACCCCTCCACTTT | CASSWNRAGDNSPLHF
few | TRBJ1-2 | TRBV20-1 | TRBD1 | TGCAGTGCTGGGACAGGGGAAAACTATGGCTACACCTTC | CSAGTGENYGYTF
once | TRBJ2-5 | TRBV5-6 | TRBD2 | TGTGCCAGCAGCTTGGAACTAGCGAGAGAGACCCAGTACTTC | CASSLELARETQYF
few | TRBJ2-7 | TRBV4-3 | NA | TGCGCCAGCAGCCAAGATTGGCCGGGTAGCTCCTACGAGCAGTACTTC | CASSQDWPGSSYEQYF
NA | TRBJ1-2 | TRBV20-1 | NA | TGCAGTGCTAGAATACTGGCAGAGTGGAGTCCTAACTATGGCTACACCTTC | CSARILAEWSPNYGYTF
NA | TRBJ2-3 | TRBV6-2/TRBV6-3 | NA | TGTGCCAGCCCTTTCCACACCGGCGCTACGCAGTATTTT | CASPFHTGATQYF
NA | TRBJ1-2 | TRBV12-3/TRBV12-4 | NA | TGTGCCAGCAGTTTGTCTTATTTATCCCCTTGGGCAGAGAGTATGGGCTACACCTTC | CASSLSYLSPWAESMGYTF
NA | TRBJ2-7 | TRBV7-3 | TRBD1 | TGTGCCAGCAGCGCCGGGACAGGCTACGAGCAGTACTTC | CASSAGTGYEQYF
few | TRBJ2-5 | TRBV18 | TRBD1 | TGTGCCAGCTCATGGAGGACAGGGGACCAAGAGACCCAGTACTTC | CASSWRTGDQETQYF
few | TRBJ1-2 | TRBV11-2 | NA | TGTGCCAGCAGCTTAGATGGGGTCGGCGGCTACACCTTC | CASSLDGVGGYTF
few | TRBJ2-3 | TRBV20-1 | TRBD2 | TGCAGTGCTAGTATTAGCGGGGGGGCTTCATTCACAGATACGCAGTATTTT | CSASISGGASFTDTQYF
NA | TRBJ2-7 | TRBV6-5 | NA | TGTGCCAGCAGCGGGTCCCACGAGCAGTACTTC | CASSGSHEQYF
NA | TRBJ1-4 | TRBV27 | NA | TGTGCCACTGGGGACGAAAAACTGTTTTTT | CATGDEKLFF
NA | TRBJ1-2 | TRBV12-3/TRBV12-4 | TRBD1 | TGTGCCAGCAGTTTCGGTATTGACAGGGCTCTCATTAACTATGGCTACACCTTC | CASSFGIDRALINYGYTF
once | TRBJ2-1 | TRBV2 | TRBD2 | TGTGCCAGCAGTCTCTCTAGCGGGGGGTACTACAATGAGCAGTTCTTC | CASSLSSGGYYNEQFF
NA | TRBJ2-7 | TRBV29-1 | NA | TGCAGCGTGGAGACAGGCTACGAGCAGTACTTC | CSVETGYEQYF
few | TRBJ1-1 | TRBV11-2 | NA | TGTGCCAGCAGCCCAGGGGATTTGAACACTGAAGCTTTCTTT | CASSPGDLNTEAFF